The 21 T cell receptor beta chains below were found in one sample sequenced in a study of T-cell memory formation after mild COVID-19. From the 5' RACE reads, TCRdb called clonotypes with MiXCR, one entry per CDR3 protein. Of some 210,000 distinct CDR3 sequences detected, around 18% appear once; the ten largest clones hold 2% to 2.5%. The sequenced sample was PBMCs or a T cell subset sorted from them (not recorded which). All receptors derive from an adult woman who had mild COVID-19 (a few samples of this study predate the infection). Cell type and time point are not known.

The CDR3, as DNA: TGTGCCAGCAGCCCTAGACGGGACAGGGCTCGCGAGCAGTACTTC. This sequence encodes CASSPRRDRAREQYF. The chain carries TRBV7-8 and TRBJ2-7; 9 nucleotides agree with TRBD1. The length of the CDR3 is 15 residues. The germline V gene encodes CDR1 SGHVS and CDR2 FQNEAQ. The ends lost 5 bases at V and 6 bases at J; junction bases unmatched: 11. Based on the CDR3 plus reference TRBV7-8 and TRBJ2-7, the full variable domain is GAGVSQSPRYKVAKRGQDVALRCDPISGHVSLFWYQQALGQGPEFLTYFQNEAQLDKSGLPSDRFFAERPEGSVSTLKIQRTQQEDSAVYLCASSPRRDRAREQYFGPGTRLTVT.

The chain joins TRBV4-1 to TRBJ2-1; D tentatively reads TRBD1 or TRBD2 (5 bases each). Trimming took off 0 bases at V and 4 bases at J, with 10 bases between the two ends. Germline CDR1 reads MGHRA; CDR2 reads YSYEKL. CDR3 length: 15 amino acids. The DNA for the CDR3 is TGCGCCAGCAGCCAAGATTGGGACCCATACAATGAGCAGTTCTTC. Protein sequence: CASSQDWDPYNEQFF.

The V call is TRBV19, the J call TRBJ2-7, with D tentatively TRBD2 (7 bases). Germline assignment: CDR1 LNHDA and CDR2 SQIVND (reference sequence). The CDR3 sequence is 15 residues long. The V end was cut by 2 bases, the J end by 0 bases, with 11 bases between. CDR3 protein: CASSILAGASYEQYF. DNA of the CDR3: TGTGCCAGTAGTATATTGGCGGGGGCCTCCTACGAGCAGTACTTC.

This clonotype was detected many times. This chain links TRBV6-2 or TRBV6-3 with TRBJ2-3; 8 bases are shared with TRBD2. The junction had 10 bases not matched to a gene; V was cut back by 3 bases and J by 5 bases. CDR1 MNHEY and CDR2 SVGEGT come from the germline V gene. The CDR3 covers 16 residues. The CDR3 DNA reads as TGTGCCAGCAGTTATGGGGAAAGCGGGAGCGTAGATACGCAGTATTTT. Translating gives CASSYGESGSVDTQYF.

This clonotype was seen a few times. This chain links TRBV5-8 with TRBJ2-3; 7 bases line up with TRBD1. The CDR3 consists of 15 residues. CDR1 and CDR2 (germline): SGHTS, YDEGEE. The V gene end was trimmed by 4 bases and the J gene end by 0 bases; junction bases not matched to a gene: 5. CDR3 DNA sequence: TGTGCCAGCAGCATCGACAGGGCAAGCACAGATACGCAGTATTTT. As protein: CASSIDRASTDTQYF. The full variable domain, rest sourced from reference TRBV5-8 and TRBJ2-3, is EAGVTQSPTHLIKTRGQQATLRCSPISGHTSVYWYQQALGLGLQFLLWYDEGEERNRGNFPPRFSGRQFPNYSSELNVNALELEDSALYLCASSIDRASTDTQYFGPGTRLTVL.

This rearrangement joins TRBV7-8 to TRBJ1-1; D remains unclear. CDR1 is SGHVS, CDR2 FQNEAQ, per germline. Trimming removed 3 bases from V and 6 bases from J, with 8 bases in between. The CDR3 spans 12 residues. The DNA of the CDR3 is TGTGCCAGCAGCTTTGTGGATTCTGAAGCTTTCTTT. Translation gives CASSFVDSEAFF.

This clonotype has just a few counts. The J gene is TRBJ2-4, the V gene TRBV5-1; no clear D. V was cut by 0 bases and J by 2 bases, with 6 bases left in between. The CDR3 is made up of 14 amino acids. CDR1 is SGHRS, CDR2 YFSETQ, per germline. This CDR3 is CASSLGSPKNIQYF. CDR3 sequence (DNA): TGCGCCAGCAGCTTGGGTTCACCCAAAAACATTCAGTACTTC. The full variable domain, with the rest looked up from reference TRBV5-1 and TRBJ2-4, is KAGVTQTPRYLIKTRGQQVTLSCSPISGHRSVSWYQQTPGQGLQFLFEYFSETQRNKGNFPGRFSGRQFSNSRSEMNVSTLELGDSALYLCASSLGSPKNIQYFGAGTRLSVL.

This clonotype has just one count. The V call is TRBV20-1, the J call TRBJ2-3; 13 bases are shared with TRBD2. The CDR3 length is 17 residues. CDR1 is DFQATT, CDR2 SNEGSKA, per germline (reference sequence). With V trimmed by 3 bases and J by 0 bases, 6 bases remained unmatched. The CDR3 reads CSARGLAGPLSTDTQYF. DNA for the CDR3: TGCAGTGCTAGGGGACTAGCGGGGCCCCTTAGCACAGATACGCAGTATTTT.

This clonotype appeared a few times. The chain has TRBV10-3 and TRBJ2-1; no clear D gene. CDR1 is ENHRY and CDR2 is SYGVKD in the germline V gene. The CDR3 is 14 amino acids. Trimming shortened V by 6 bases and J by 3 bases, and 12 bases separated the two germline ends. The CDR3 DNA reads TGTGCCATCAGCCCCTTAGGTAGCTACAATGAGCAGTTCTTC. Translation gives CAISPLGSYNEQFF.

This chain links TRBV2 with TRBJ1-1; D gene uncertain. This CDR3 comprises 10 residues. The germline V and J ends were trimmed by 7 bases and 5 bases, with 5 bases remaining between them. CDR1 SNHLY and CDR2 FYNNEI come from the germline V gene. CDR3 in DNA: TGTGCCAGCAAACAGACTGAAGCTTTCTTT. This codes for CASKQTEAFF.

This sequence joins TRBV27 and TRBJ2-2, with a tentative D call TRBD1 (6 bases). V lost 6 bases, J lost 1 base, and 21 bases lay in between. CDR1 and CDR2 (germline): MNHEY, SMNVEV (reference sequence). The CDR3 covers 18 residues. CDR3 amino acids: CASSKTLIGQLNTGELFF. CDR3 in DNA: TGTGCCAGCAGCAAAACCCTGATCGGACAGTTGAACACCGGGGAGCTGTTTTTT.

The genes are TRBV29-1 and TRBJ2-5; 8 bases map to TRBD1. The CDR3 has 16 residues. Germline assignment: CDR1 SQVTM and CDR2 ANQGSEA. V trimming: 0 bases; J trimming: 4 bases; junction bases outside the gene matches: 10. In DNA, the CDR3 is TGCAGCGTTGAAGAAGGAGGACAGGGCTGGGGAGAGACCCAGTACTTC. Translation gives CSVEEGGQGWGETQYF.

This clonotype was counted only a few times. In nucleotides, the CDR3 is TGTGCCAGCAGCCAGGACAGATACTATGGCTACACCTTC. As protein: CASSQDRYYGYTF. The J gene is TRBJ1-2, the V gene TRBV9, with D tentatively TRBD1 (6 bases). Germline V lookup: CDR1 SGDLS, CDR2 YYNGEE. Trimming cost V 4 bases and J 3 bases, with 10 bases left between them. The CDR3 totals 13 residues.

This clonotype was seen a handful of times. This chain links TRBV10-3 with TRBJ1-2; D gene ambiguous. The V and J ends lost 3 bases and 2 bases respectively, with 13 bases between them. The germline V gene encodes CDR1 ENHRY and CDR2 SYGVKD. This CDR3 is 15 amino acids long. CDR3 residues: CAISDASTDNYGYTF. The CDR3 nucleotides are TGTGCCATCAGTGACGCTAGTACAGACAACTATGGCTACACCTTC.

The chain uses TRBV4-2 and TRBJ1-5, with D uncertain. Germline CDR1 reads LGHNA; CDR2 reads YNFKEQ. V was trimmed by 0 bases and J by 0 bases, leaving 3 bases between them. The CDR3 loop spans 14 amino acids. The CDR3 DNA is TGTGCCAGCAGCCAAGACAGTAGCAATCAGCCCCAGCATTTT. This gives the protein CASSQDSSNQPQHF.

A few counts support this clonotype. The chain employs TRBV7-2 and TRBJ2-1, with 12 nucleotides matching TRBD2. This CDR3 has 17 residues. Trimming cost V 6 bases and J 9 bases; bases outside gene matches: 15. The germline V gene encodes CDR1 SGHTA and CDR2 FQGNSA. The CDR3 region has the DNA TGTGCCAGCAGTCCCGATATCCTAGCGGGAGGGACTCGTGAGCAGTTCTTC. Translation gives CASSPDILAGGTREQFF.

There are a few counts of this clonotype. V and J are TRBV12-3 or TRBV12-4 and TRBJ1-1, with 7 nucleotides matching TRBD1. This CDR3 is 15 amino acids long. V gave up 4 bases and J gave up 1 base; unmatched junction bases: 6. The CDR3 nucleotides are TGTGCCAGCAGTTCCCGACAGGGCAAGAACACTGAAGCTTTCTTT. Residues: CASSSRQGKNTEAFF.

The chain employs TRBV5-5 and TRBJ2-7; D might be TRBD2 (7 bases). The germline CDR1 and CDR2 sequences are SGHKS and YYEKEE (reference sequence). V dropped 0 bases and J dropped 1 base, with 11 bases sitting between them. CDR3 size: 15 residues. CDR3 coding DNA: TGTGCCAGCAGCTTGGCCGGGGGGCTGTCCTACGAGCAGTACTTC. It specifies CASSLAGGLSYEQYF.

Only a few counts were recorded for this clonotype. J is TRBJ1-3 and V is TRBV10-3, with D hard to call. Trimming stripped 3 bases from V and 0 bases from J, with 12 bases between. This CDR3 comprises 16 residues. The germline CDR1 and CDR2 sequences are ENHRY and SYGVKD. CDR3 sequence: CAISDSARSSGNTIYF. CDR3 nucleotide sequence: TGTGCCATCAGTGATAGTGCGAGAAGCTCTGGAAACACCATATATTTT.

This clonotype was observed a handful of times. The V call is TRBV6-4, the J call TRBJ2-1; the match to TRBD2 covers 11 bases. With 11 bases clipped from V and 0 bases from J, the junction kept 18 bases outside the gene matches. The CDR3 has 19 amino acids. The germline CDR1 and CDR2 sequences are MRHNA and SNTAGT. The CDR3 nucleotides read TGTGCCGGAAACCTAGCCGGGACTAGCGGAAACCTCTCCTACAATGAGCAGTTCTTC. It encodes CAGNLAGTSGNLSYNEQFF.

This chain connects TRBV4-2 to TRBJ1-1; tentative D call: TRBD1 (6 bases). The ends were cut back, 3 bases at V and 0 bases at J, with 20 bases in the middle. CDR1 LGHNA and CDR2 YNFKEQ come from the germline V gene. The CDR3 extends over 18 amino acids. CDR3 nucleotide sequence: TGTGCCAGCAGCCAGGACGGACAGCGCAACCTGGTGAACACTGAAGCTTTCTTT. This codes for CASSQDGQRNLVNTEAFF.